This T cell receptor beta chain comes out of a study of cytomegalovirus exposure and HLA in healthy donors listed by TCRdb under 2017. Concerning the study at large: In an earlier analysis of under 600 of the donors, 250 to 350 Gb of sequence data and 100 million or so unique TCR beta sequences from 180 million or so T cells were reported. Rather than using new phenotypic data, the later analysis identified candidate immune exposures from TCR beta sequences and from how often those sequences occurred across donors. Both class I and class II loci were covered by HLA typing, at four-digit resolution. A later analysis re-analyzed previously published TCR beta repertoires from roughly 690 donors and added high-resolution HLA genotyping to study TCR occurrence patterns. Around 320 gigabases of sequencing data and approximately 84 million unique TCR sequences were included in an early release covering about 700 HLA-typed donors. Across around 400 genotyped donors of the cohort, an average of approximately 240,000 unique TCR beta nucleotide sequences per donor were sequenced, and 15% to 20% of those sequences were non-productive. Every repertoire in the discovery cohort had been generated on one and the same sequencing platform. Using immunosequencing, the study profiled T cell repertoires from about 620 subjects and related those repertoires to cytomegalovirus serostatus. An earlier analysis of roughly 580 of the donors used high-throughput TCR beta sequencing to judge whether each TCR beta V gene segment behaved as functional or pseudogenic. A later genetic analysis used genome-wide SNP genotypes for about 60% of the roughly 700 donors, treating that subset as a discovery cohort. The genetic ancestry cluster associated with self-reported Caucasian donors included about 81% of the approximately 410 genotyped donors. Alongside the repertoire data, information on donor age, sex, ethnicity and CMV serostatus was compiled. Besides the first cohort of approximately 670 subjects, a separate validation cohort made up of 95 to 150 different subjects was used. The study was designed to test whether signatures of past pathogen exposure could be identified by cataloging public T cell receptors. The number of typed donors differed by locus: roughly 629-640 for A, B, C, DRB1 and DQB1; approximately 530 for DQA1; approximately 600 for DPA1; and 400 to 480 for DPB1. Roughly five DR-DQ haplotypes were treated as single units for association and clustering because of strong linkage in the cohort. To predict cytomegalovirus infection status, the study combined high-throughput TCR immunosequencing, statistical association of individual TCRs with disease status, and machine learning. The full study reports these points: Presence/absence analyses assumed roughly uniform sequencing depth across donors, an assumption that may not hold. The 87-base-pair reads could not distinguish some IMGT-functional V segments, including TRBV6-2 and TRBV6-3, so those segments were excluded. Across donors, most TCR sequences were observed very rarely, whereas some public TCRs were present in many individuals. A few of the identified cytomegalovirus-associated TCR beta chains were confirmed in vitro to be specific for cytomegalovirus antigens. The study gave a list of more than 150 TCR beta chains associated with cytomegalovirus. A group of highly shared sequence variants was considered likely to be a technical artifact of the sequencing pipeline. Because HLA typing was missing for some donors at each locus, association tests included only the typed subset. Strong co-occurrence of HLA alleles, especially DR and DQ, made assigning TCR associations to individual alleles difficult. Most CMV-associated TCR beta chains appeared to be HLA-restricted in a later analysis, and the HLA associations seemed to be driven largely by CMV exposure. A later analysis associated 16,951 TCR beta sequences with specific HLA alleles at a false discovery rate of 0.05. A further reported finding was that TCR beta sequences accurately predicted the HLA-A and HLA-B alleles for most subjects in the first cohort. An association between a missense DCLRE1C variant and V-gene and J-gene trimming of TCR beta chains was found in a later genetic analysis and replicated in an independent cohort. Because counts were too low, seventeen rarely observed V segments, including chromosome 9 orphons, were excluded from the earlier analysis of 587 of the donors. In a later analysis, several top co-occurrence clusters were reported to appear linked to parvovirus B19, influenza, CMV and Epstein-Barr virus. The classifier was reported to diagnose cytomegalovirus status with high specificity and sensitivity in both the original and validation cohorts. It was suggested by the authors that the approach could potentially be generalized to other disease states and immunological phenotypes. Linkage disequilibrium might explain the correlated functional status among segregating V segments, but an unknown experimental factor could not be excluded. Immune exposure information for the cohort was limited to CMV serostatus. In a later analysis, TCR association rates were found to vary across HLA loci, with the most associated TCRs seen for DRB1 alleles and the fewest for HLA-C alleles. In a later analysis, HLA-associated TCR beta chains showed more clonal expansion and lower generation probabilities than non-associated chains that were equally common. The cohort was sequenced for TCR beta chains only, and without alpha or paired-chain data the features that could be detected were limited. An earlier analysis of 450 to 750 of the donors showed that most TCR beta V segments appeared in productive rearrangements either about 90% or about 30% of the time, which broadly matched IMGT annotations. According to a later genetic analysis, donors in an Asian-associated ancestry cluster had fewer N-insertions in productive TCRs than the approximately 630-donor mean.

The library relied on the immunoSEQ multiplex PCR assay. The multiplex PCR relied on a mix of 60 forward primers for TCR Vbeta segments and 13 reverse primers for TCR Jbeta segments. The CDR3 region of rearranged TCR beta genes was amplified from genomic DNA by a multiplex PCR assay. The Illumina HiSeq System was used to sequence the amplified TCR beta libraries as 87-base-pair reads. The study's processing was this. A later analysis counted tens of millions of unique TCR beta chains across the 666 repertoires, and roughly 11 million of these chains were shared by at least two donors. Raw reads were error-corrected and collapsed into unique sequences by a nearest-neighbor algorithm in which closely related sequences were merged to remove PCR and sequencing errors. Alignment of CDR3 sequences to IMGT reference sequences was used to assign V, D and J gene segments. For a sequence to be retained, at least a six-nucleotide match to both a V gene segment and a J gene segment was required. A rearrangement was called productive if the CDR3 had no stop codons and remained in frame with V and J, and every other rearrangement was called non-productive. Following IMGT convention, CDR3 was defined as the stretch from the second conserved V-encoded cysteine up to the conserved J-encoded phenylalanine. Sequences without an unambiguous match to a single V gene segment were excluded from the earlier analysis of several hundred of the donors. An earlier analysis of approximately 590 of the donors classified V segments as functional when productive rearrangements were above 56.7% and as segregating when the standard deviation between donors was above 5%. A statistical classification framework was built to diagnose cytomegalovirus status from the catalog of TCR beta chain sequences. In a later analysis, V and J genes were assigned by comparing TCR nucleotide sequences against IMGT/GENE-DB human TR gene sequences. The TCRdist pipeline was used in a later analysis to assign CDR3 sequences and most-parsimonious VDJ recombination scenarios. In a later analysis, each TCR beta chain was defined by its CDR3 amino acid sequence together with its V-gene family, and reads lacking a unique V-gene family were excluded. As a way to deal with suspected cross-contamination and a sequencing artifact, a later analysis dropped more than 500 nucleotide sequences that were highly shared and had low generation probability. For each public chain, a later analysis derived a clonal expansion index from normalized ranks of inferred template counts within each repertoire. In a later analysis, generation probabilities were computed with a VDJ recombination model fitted to out-of-frame rearrangements, and the resulting probabilities were checked against IGoR. In a later analysis, TCR-TCR, TCR-HLA and TCR-CMV co-occurrence was scored with hypergeometric tests, and a repertoire-size bias correction was applied to TCR pairs. A later analysis estimated false discovery rates by permuting HLA or CMV assignments 20 times. In a later analysis, co-occurring TCRs were grouped with DBSCAN, and TCRdist sequence similarity was added when clustering was performed within HLA-allele-positive subsets. Repertoires with fewer than 30,000 or more than 120,000 public chains were left out of co-occurrence clustering, as were about five repertoires with anomalous nucleotide sharing. TCRdb holds this immuneACCESS table with in-frame rearrangements only. Some clones are missing; in checked studies, unresolved V genes explain under half, and the rest has no known cause. From that table come the V and J calls and clone size; the DNA was used to work out D and trimming. A total of 150,000 to 200,000 clones appear in this sample, around three quarters of them only once. Of the sample, approximately 2.1% is held by the ten largest clones.

Remarks on this clone: Its specific antigen is unknown. No base-level quality is on record; no much larger clone is a single base apart.

The cohort consisted of 666 healthy bone marrow donors. At the time of sampling, all cohort members were nominally healthy, though unrecorded immune exposures were likely present. The donor tested CMV seronegative, placing the donor among the 350 to 400 seronegative members of the cohort. A peripheral blood sample was provided by each donor, and peripheral blood mononuclear cells were used for TCR beta sequencing. The Qiagen DNeasy Blood Extraction Kit was used to extract genomic DNA from the blood cell samples. The germline V gene (reference sequence) specifies LNHDA as CDR1 and SQIVND as CDR2. Spanning cysteine to phenylalanine, the CDR3 consists of 14 amino acids. Here the CDR3 DNA is all that survives: 42 bases in frame from base 1. V is cut back by 6 bases and J by 0 bases, with 1 base in the junction unmatched.

The chain joins TRBV19 to TRBJ2-2, and 7 bases in between align with TRBD2. The clonotype was recovered from a woman aged 45-65 years in good health and CMV-seronegative. The sequenced material came from PBMCs. The DNA sequence is TGTGCCAGTAGGACTAGCCCGAACACCGGGGAGCTGTTTTTT. Its coded protein is CASRTSPNTGELFF. The variable domain in full, with residues beyond the CDR3 obtained from the reference TRBV19 and TRBJ2-2 genes, is DGGITQSPKYLFRKEGQNVTLSCEQNLNHDAMYWYRQDPGQGLRLIYYSQIVNDFQKGDIAEGYSVSREKKESFPLTVTSAQKNPTAFYLCASRTSPNTGELFFGEGSRLTVL.